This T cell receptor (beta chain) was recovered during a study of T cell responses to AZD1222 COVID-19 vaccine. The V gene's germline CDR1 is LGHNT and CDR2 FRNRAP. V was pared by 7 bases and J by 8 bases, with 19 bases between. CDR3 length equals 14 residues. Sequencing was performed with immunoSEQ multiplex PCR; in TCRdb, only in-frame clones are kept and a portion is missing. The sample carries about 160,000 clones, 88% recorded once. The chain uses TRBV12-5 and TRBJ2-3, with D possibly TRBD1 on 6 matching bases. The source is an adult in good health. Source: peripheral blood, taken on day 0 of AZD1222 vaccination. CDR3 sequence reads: CASALRETGITQYF. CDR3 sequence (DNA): TGTGCTAGTGCCCTCAGAGAAACAGGGATTACGCAGTATTTT.